This is a list of T cell receptor beta chains from one sample in a study of blood T cell repertoires in COVID-19. Clones were read by immunoSEQ multiplex PCR, and TCRdb kept only the in-frame ones, dropping some. This sample yields under 200,000 clones, of which about 82% are seen a single time; roughly 5.1% belongs to the top ten. Sequenced: peripheral blood. These receptors all stem from a woman in her thirties with acute or convalescent COVID-19. CDR3s include the opening cysteine and the closing phenylalanine or tryptophan. Fields, in order: D gene, V gene, clone size, J gene, CDR3 protein, CDR3 DNA. D genes are given only for firm matches. Size values are once, few and many counts, or a class for expanded clones, and some rows have none.

d_call: -
v_call: TRBV5-1
clone_size: -
j_call: TRBJ1-2
cdr3_aa: CASSLAESRRVGHYGYTF
cdr3_nt: TGCGCCAGCAGCTTGGCCGAGTCCCGCAGGGTCGGCCACTATGGCTACACCTTC

d_call: TRBD1
v_call: TRBV28
clone_size: -
j_call: TRBJ2-7
cdr3_aa: CASSVTGTGISYEQYF
cdr3_nt: TGTGCCAGCAGCGTAACCGGGACAGGGATTTCCTACGAGCAGTACTTC

d_call: TRBD1
v_call: TRBV7-9
clone_size: -
j_call: TRBJ2-7
cdr3_aa: CASSRLETGDEQYF
cdr3_nt: TGTGCCAGCAGCCGTCTGGAAACAGGGGACGAGCAGTACTTC

d_call: TRBD1
v_call: TRBV24-1
clone_size: -
j_call: TRBJ2-3
cdr3_aa: CATSAGQGDADTQYF
cdr3_nt: TGTGCCACCAGTGCGGGACAGGGGGACGCAGATACGCAGTATTTT

d_call: TRBD2
v_call: TRBV27
clone_size: -
j_call: TRBJ2-5
cdr3_aa: CASSLRLAGGQETQYF
cdr3_nt: TGTGCCAGCAGTTTAAGACTAGCGGGAGGGCAAGAGACCCAGTACTTC

d_call: -
v_call: TRBV24-1
clone_size: -
j_call: TRBJ1-5
cdr3_aa: CATSPDSNQPQHF
cdr3_nt: TGTGCCACCAGCCCAGACTCTAATCAGCCCCAGCATTTT

d_call: TRBD2
v_call: TRBV19
clone_size: few
j_call: TRBJ2-1
cdr3_aa: CASIKQAGLAGSSYNEQFF
cdr3_nt: TGTGCCAGTATTAAACAGGCCGGACTAGCGGGGAGCTCCTACAATGAGCAGTTCTTC

d_call: -
v_call: TRBV7-2
clone_size: -
j_call: TRBJ1-2
cdr3_aa: CASSLREGDGYTF
cdr3_nt: TGTGCCAGCAGCTTAAGGGAGGGAGACGGCTACACCTTC

d_call: -
v_call: TRBV9
clone_size: once
j_call: TRBJ2-2
cdr3_aa: CASSVDAITGELFF
cdr3_nt: TGTGCCAGCAGCGTAGATGCGATCACCGGGGAGCTGTTTTTT

d_call: TRBD1
v_call: TRBV20-1
clone_size: -
j_call: TRBJ1-2
cdr3_aa: CSASEGAGYTF
cdr3_nt: TGCAGTGCTAGCGAGGGGGCTGGCTACACCTTC

d_call: -
v_call: TRBV6-5
clone_size: -
j_call: TRBJ1-1
cdr3_aa: CASRGGSAEAFF
cdr3_nt: TGTGCCAGCAGAGGGGGTTCGGCTGAAGCTTTCTTT

d_call: -
v_call: TRBV5-8
clone_size: -
j_call: TRBJ1-5
cdr3_aa: CASSFQGNQPQHF
cdr3_nt: TGTGCCAGCAGCTTCCAGGGCAATCAGCCCCAGCATTTT

d_call: -
v_call: TRBV28
clone_size: -
j_call: TRBJ2-5
cdr3_aa: CASSLKQGRETQYF
cdr3_nt: TGTGCCAGCAGTTTAAAACAGGGACGGGAGACCCAGTACTTC

d_call: -
v_call: TRBV28
clone_size: -
j_call: TRBJ1-5
cdr3_aa: CASSPSGRDSNQPQHF
cdr3_nt: TGTGCCAGCAGCCCATCCGGGAGGGATAGCAATCAGCCCCAGCATTTT

d_call: -
v_call: TRBV21-1
clone_size: few
j_call: TRBJ2-5
cdr3_aa: CASSRSGEQETQYF
cdr3_nt: TGTGCCAGCAGCAGATCAGGGGAACAAGAGACCCAGTACTTC

d_call: TRBD2
v_call: TRBV29-1
clone_size: once
j_call: TRBJ2-3
cdr3_aa: CSAGLDRGTQYF
cdr3_nt: TGCAGCGCCGGACTAGATAGGGGTACGCAGTATTTT

d_call: -
v_call: TRBV25-1
clone_size: few
j_call: TRBJ2-1
cdr3_aa: CASSRGPSSYNEQFF
cdr3_nt: TGTGCCAGCAGTCGCGGGCCAAGCTCCTACAATGAGCAGTTCTTC

d_call: TRBD1
v_call: TRBV6-6
clone_size: -
j_call: TRBJ1-2
cdr3_aa: CASSPRQGTVGYGYTF
cdr3_nt: TGTGCCAGCAGTCCGCGACAGGGAACGGTCGGGTATGGCTACACCTTC

d_call: TRBD1
v_call: TRBV5-1
clone_size: -
j_call: TRBJ1-2
cdr3_aa: CASSQKYRGKNGYTF
cdr3_nt: TGCGCCAGCAGCCAGAAATACAGGGGAAAGAATGGCTACACCTTC

d_call: -
v_call: TRBV6-5
clone_size: -
j_call: TRBJ1-2
cdr3_aa: CASSFFSRYGYTF
cdr3_nt: TGTGCCAGCAGTTTCTTCAGTCGCTATGGCTACACCTTC

d_call: -
v_call: TRBV28
clone_size: once
j_call: TRBJ1-6
cdr3_aa: CASSLSQGWGYNSPLHF
cdr3_nt: TGTGCCAGCAGTTTATCCCAGGGTTGGGGCTATAATTCACCCCTCCACTTT

d_call: -
v_call: TRBV27
clone_size: -
j_call: TRBJ2-5
cdr3_aa: CASSLGQGSGETQYF
cdr3_nt: TGTGCCAGCAGTTTAGGGCAGGGTAGCGGAGAGACCCAGTACTTC

d_call: TRBD2
v_call: TRBV7-9
clone_size: -
j_call: TRBJ2-1
cdr3_aa: CASSGAGGSYNEQFF
cdr3_nt: TGTGCCAGCAGCGGAGCGGGAGGGTCCTACAATGAGCAGTTCTTC

d_call: -
v_call: TRBV11-2
clone_size: -
j_call: TRBJ1-5
cdr3_aa: CASSRSGFFQPQHF
cdr3_nt: TGTGCCAGCAGCCGTTCAGGGTTTTTTCAGCCCCAGCATTTT

d_call: TRBD1
v_call: TRBV5-4
clone_size: -
j_call: TRBJ1-6
cdr3_aa: CASSLVGRGDSPLHF
cdr3_nt: TGTGCCAGCAGCTTGGTGGGCAGGGGGGATTCACCCCTCCACTTT

d_call: TRBD2
v_call: TRBV5-1
clone_size: few
j_call: TRBJ2-5
cdr3_aa: CASSQGLGRETQYF
cdr3_nt: TGCGCCAGCAGCCAAGGACTAGGAAGAGAGACCCAGTACTTC

d_call: TRBD1
v_call: TRBV12-3/TRBV12-4
clone_size: -
j_call: TRBJ1-2
cdr3_aa: CASSFGQGHGYTF
cdr3_nt: TGTGCCAGCAGTTTCGGACAGGGCCATGGCTACACCTTC

d_call: -
v_call: TRBV27
clone_size: -
j_call: TRBJ2-7
cdr3_aa: CASSFSLVDEQYF
cdr3_nt: TGTGCCAGCAGTTTTTCGCTAGTAGACGAGCAGTACTTC

d_call: -
v_call: TRBV15
clone_size: -
j_call: TRBJ1-1
cdr3_aa: CATSRFGTGIPEAFF
cdr3_nt: TGTGCCACCAGCAGATTTGGCACAGGGATTCCTGAAGCTTTCTTT

d_call: -
v_call: TRBV5-1
clone_size: few
j_call: TRBJ2-1
cdr3_aa: CASSTRQVLSYNEQFF
cdr3_nt: TGCGCCAGCAGCACCCGACAGGTACTCTCCTACAATGAGCAGTTCTTC

d_call: -
v_call: TRBV7-3
clone_size: -
j_call: TRBJ2-5
cdr3_aa: CASSRSMTETQYF
cdr3_nt: TGTGCCAGCAGCCGTAGCATGACGGAGACCCAGTACTTC

d_call: TRBD1
v_call: TRBV13
clone_size: -
j_call: TRBJ1-2
cdr3_aa: CASSLGQGLYGYTF
cdr3_nt: TGTGCCAGCAGCTTAGGACAGGGGTTGTATGGCTACACCTTC

d_call: -
v_call: TRBV28
clone_size: -
j_call: TRBJ1-4
cdr3_aa: CASSQRLGGRESEKLFF
cdr3_nt: TGTGCCAGCAGTCAACGCTTGGGAGGCAGAGAATCAGAAAAACTGTTTTTT

d_call: -
v_call: TRBV9
clone_size: many
j_call: TRBJ1-1
cdr3_aa: CASSVAGQGNTEAFF
cdr3_nt: TGTGCCAGCAGCGTAGCAGGGCAGGGGAACACTGAAGCTTTCTTT

d_call: TRBD2
v_call: TRBV27
clone_size: -
j_call: TRBJ2-5
cdr3_aa: CASSTSGRTETQYF
cdr3_nt: TGTGCCAGCAGTACTAGCGGGAGGACGGAGACCCAGTACTTC

d_call: TRBD1
v_call: TRBV28
clone_size: -
j_call: TRBJ1-1
cdr3_aa: CASRQTISGTGGEAFF
cdr3_nt: TGTGCCAGCAGACAAACGATTTCCGGGACAGGGGGAGAAGCTTTCTTT

d_call: -
v_call: TRBV28
clone_size: once
j_call: TRBJ1-5
cdr3_aa: CASRADSSNQPQHF
cdr3_nt: TGTGCCAGCAGGGCGGACAGTAGCAATCAGCCCCAGCATTTT

d_call: TRBD1
v_call: TRBV5-1
clone_size: -
j_call: TRBJ2-5
cdr3_aa: CASSLAPTGMGSQETQYF
cdr3_nt: TGCGCCAGCAGCTTGGCCCCGACAGGGATGGGGTCCCAAGAGACCCAGTACTTC

d_call: -
v_call: TRBV12-3/TRBV12-4
clone_size: -
j_call: TRBJ2-7
cdr3_aa: CASLGASYEQYF
cdr3_nt: TGTGCCAGCTTGGGCGCGTCCTACGAGCAGTACTTC

d_call: TRBD2
v_call: TRBV5-4
clone_size: -
j_call: TRBJ2-5
cdr3_aa: CASSGWGGGETQYF
cdr3_nt: TGTGCCAGCAGCGGGTGGGGCGGGGGAGAGACCCAGTACTTC

d_call: -
v_call: TRBV7-6
clone_size: -
j_call: TRBJ2-1
cdr3_aa: CASSLASEVDEQFF
cdr3_nt: TGTGCCAGCAGCTTAGCCTCGGAGGTGGATGAGCAGTTCTTC

d_call: -
v_call: TRBV7-2
clone_size: -
j_call: TRBJ1-5
cdr3_aa: CASSFRVNQPQHF
cdr3_nt: TGTGCCAGCAGCTTCAGGGTCAATCAGCCCCAGCATTTT

d_call: TRBD1
v_call: TRBV5-6
clone_size: -
j_call: TRBJ2-5
cdr3_aa: CASSSRQGQETQYF
cdr3_nt: TGTGCCAGCAGCTCTAGACAGGGTCAAGAGACCCAGTACTTC

d_call: -
v_call: TRBV4-2
clone_size: -
j_call: TRBJ1-5
cdr3_aa: CASSQGEAGQPQHF
cdr3_nt: TGTGCCAGCAGCCAAGGGGAGGCTGGGCAGCCCCAGCATTTT

d_call: TRBD2
v_call: TRBV7-8
clone_size: -
j_call: TRBJ2-7
cdr3_aa: CASSLNLAGGVAAYEQYF
cdr3_nt: TGTGCCAGCAGCTTAAATCTAGCGGGAGGGGTAGCTGCCTACGAGCAGTACTTC

d_call: TRBD1
v_call: TRBV27
clone_size: -
j_call: TRBJ2-1
cdr3_aa: CASSFYQGQGVYEQFF
cdr3_nt: TGTGCCAGCAGTTTCTACCAGGGACAGGGGGTCTATGAGCAGTTCTTC

d_call: TRBD1
v_call: TRBV2
clone_size: few
j_call: TRBJ2-5
cdr3_aa: CASTADRAQYF
cdr3_nt: TGTGCCAGCACCGCGGACAGGGCCCAGTACTTC

d_call: -
v_call: TRBV16
clone_size: once
j_call: TRBJ2-7
cdr3_aa: CASSQGLLSEQYF
cdr3_nt: TGTGCCAGCAGCCAAGGACTCCTTAGCGAGCAGTACTTC

d_call: -
v_call: TRBV11-2
clone_size: -
j_call: TRBJ1-2
cdr3_aa: CASSLLDSRDNYGYTF
cdr3_nt: TGTGCCAGCAGCTTACTGGACAGCCGAGATAACTATGGCTACACCTTC

d_call: -
v_call: TRBV29-1
clone_size: -
j_call: TRBJ1-2
cdr3_aa: CSVARGTYGYTF
cdr3_nt: TGCAGCGTTGCAAGGGGGACCTATGGCTACACCTTC

d_call: TRBD2
v_call: TRBV9
clone_size: -
j_call: TRBJ2-1
cdr3_aa: CASSVGDGGGAYNEQFF
cdr3_nt: TGTGCCAGCAGCGTAGGGGACGGCGGGGGGGCGTATAATGAGCAGTTCTTC

d_call: -
v_call: TRBV7-2
clone_size: once
j_call: TRBJ1-2
cdr3_aa: CASSLAGSSIRYTF
cdr3_nt: TGTGCCAGCAGCTTGGCCGGGTCGTCTATCCGCTACACCTTC

d_call: -
v_call: TRBV27
clone_size: -
j_call: TRBJ2-3
cdr3_aa: CASSLDPTGIPADTQYF
cdr3_nt: TGTGCCAGCAGTTTAGATCCGACCGGGATTCCCGCAGATACGCAGTATTTT

d_call: -
v_call: TRBV13
clone_size: few
j_call: TRBJ2-2
cdr3_aa: CASRLAGELFF
cdr3_nt: TGTGCCAGCAGGCTAGCCGGGGAGCTGTTTTTT

d_call: -
v_call: TRBV28
clone_size: -
j_call: TRBJ2-5
cdr3_aa: CASSSPGGYQETQYF
cdr3_nt: TGTGCCAGCAGTTCGCCAGGAGGGTACCAAGAGACCCAGTACTTC

d_call: TRBD1
v_call: TRBV5-5
clone_size: -
j_call: TRBJ2-2
cdr3_aa: CASSFRQGRNLGELFF
cdr3_nt: TGTGCCAGCAGCTTTCGACAGGGGAGGAATCTCGGGGAGCTGTTTTTT

d_call: -
v_call: TRBV28
clone_size: -
j_call: TRBJ1-1
cdr3_aa: CASSLSRTEAFF
cdr3_nt: TGTGCCAGCAGTTTATCCAGGACTGAAGCTTTCTTT

d_call: TRBD1
v_call: TRBV13
clone_size: -
j_call: TRBJ1-1
cdr3_aa: CASSLFTTGTEAFF
cdr3_nt: TGTGCCAGCAGCCTTTTTACGACAGGGACTGAAGCTTTCTTT

d_call: -
v_call: TRBV5-6
clone_size: -
j_call: TRBJ2-3
cdr3_aa: CASSLYGGSGRAGDTQYF
cdr3_nt: TGTGCCAGCAGCTTGTACGGGGGTAGCGGAAGAGCGGGAGATACGCAGTATTTT